This TCR beta chain was found in a study of low-dose radiotherapy and immunotherapy resistance in tumors. Study-level information: Cyclophosphamide went in intravenously at 200 mg/m2 every two weeks, one day before radiation and immunotherapy.

The CDR3 covers 15 residues. V lost 5 bases, J lost 14 bases, and 10 bases stayed unmatched. CDR1 and CDR2 from the germline V gene are SGHTA and FQGNSA. Time point in this sample: after trial treatment. Treatment meaning: LDRT plus nivolumab, ipilimumab, low-dose cyclophosphamide and aspirin (RACIN trial). Advanced solid tumors without tumor-infiltrating lymphocytes were required for inclusion. Priming of first-strand cDNA relied on TRAV- and TRBV-specific primers (covering alpha and beta chains). Amplification of TCRs used a constant-region primer and V-primer adapter for approximately 18 PCR cycles. TCRdb re-derived calls from the reads in MiXCR, one entry per CDR3 protein. The sample has about 30,000 distinct CDR3 sequences; around 54% are singletons.

This sequence was found in a male donor with gallbladder cancer. The chain joins TRBV7-2 to TRBJ2-3, with TRBD2 identical over 16 bases. Sequencing was performed on PBMCs, taken after low-dose radiotherapy plus immunotherapy. The CDR3 loop reads CASSSPGLAGGPLYF. The CDR3 DNA follows: TGTGCCAGCAGCAGCCCGGGACTAGCGGGGGGGCCCTTGTATTTT.